A selection of T cell receptor beta chains follows, all from one sample in a study of T cell responses to AZD1222 COVID-19 vaccine. Measured with immunoSEQ multiplex PCR; TCRdb has only the in-frame clones, and not every one. The sample records about 130,000 clones, 70% to 90% being singletons. Source: peripheral blood, taken on day 0 of AZD1222 vaccination. The receptors here all came from an adult in good health. Both conserved end residues are trimmed from each CDR3. Fields, in order: V gene, CDR3 protein.

TRBV18	ASSPRRGGTDTQY
TRBV7-8	ASGLAPPVQKETQY
TRBV5-1	ASSATGENYGYT
TRBV6-5	ASLGRATSYEQY
TRBV6-5	ATQSTGGPYNEQF
TRBV4-2	ASSQVRAREKLF
TRBV5-1	ASSLRDGAYGYT
TRBV29-1	SGNGQGTF
TRBV4-3	ASSQANWRTDTQY
TRBV7-3	ASSALGQINTGELF
TRBV10-3	AISGTANYGYT